Given below is one T cell receptor beta chain in context. Its antigen is as yet unknown. This record comes from a study of a mutant IDH1 vaccine in newly diagnosed glioma. Study-level information: Vaccination started 4-6 weeks after radiotherapy alone, or with temozolomide cycles. Overall study findings and caveats: Across multiple MHC alleles, 80% to 95% of patients had vaccine-induced responses.

The CDR3 spans 13 residues. The germline V gene encodes CDR1 MNHEY and CDR2 SVGAGI. The time point denotes: week 5, during vaccination. Doses consisted of 300 ug of mutant IDH1 20-mer peptide each, paired with topical imiquimod. Method: immunoSEQ multiplex PCR; TCRdb's copy keeps in-frame clones and lacks some. The table lists under 95,000 clones, 91% of them singletons. The chain combines TRBV6-5 with TRBJ2-5; weak D call: TRBD1 (5 bases). The DNA matches TRBJ2-7 better at its end, which makes the J call doubtful. The origin of this receptor is a woman between 50 and 59 years old with glioma. The sample here was PBMCs, taken from a glioma patient whose treatment included an IDH1 peptide vaccine. CDR3: CASSDRPSYEQYF. The CDR3 DNA is TGTGCCAGCTCCGACAGACCCTCCTACGAGCAGTACTTC.